Detailed here is one TCR beta chain. V lost 2 bases and J lost 4; bases outside the gene matches: 6. The V gene's germline CDR1 is MGHDK and CDR2 SYGVNS. This CDR3 has 16 residues. Methods used by the authors: For nucleated cells, counts were estimated from reference gene primer amplification. Sequencing used immunoSEQ multiplex PCR; TCRdb keeps in-frame clones, though not all of them. From that table come the V and J calls and clone size; the DNA was used to work out D and trimming. This sample has under 300,000 clones, with 82% found just once. This sample stems from a study of blood T cell repertoires in COVID-19. Study context: Acute and convalescent COVID-19 samples came from the United States, Italy and Spain. PBMCs, B-cell-depleted T cells, or T cells were the source of the cDNA or gDNA that made up the material.

The V gene is TRBV25-1, the J gene TRBJ2-1, with 9 positions matching TRBD1. Source material: peripheral blood. This clonotype was sampled from a woman aged 60-75 years with active or convalescent COVID-19. The CDR3 coding sequence is TGTGCCAGCAGTGAAGAGGGAGGGACAGGGTACAATGAGCAGTTCTTC. Protein product: CASSEEGGTGYNEQFF.